These 22 T cell receptor beta chains were sequenced from one sample in a study of neoadjuvant anti-PD-1 for oral cavity cancer. Generated by immunoSEQ multiplex PCR, the TCRdb table keeps only in-frame clones and is missing some. The sample gives roughly 14,000 clones, about 61% of which show up once; 2% to 2.5% is in the top ten. The source material was PBMCs, sampled before nivolumab (anti-PD-1) treatment. These receptors were collected from a person aged 40 to 85 with oral cavity squamous cell carcinoma.

J is TRBJ1-2 and V is TRBV7-8; TRBD1 aligns across 9 bases. The V gene's germline CDR1 is SGHVS and CDR2 FQNEAQ. The CDR3 sequence is 16 residues long. J was trimmed by 6 bases and V by 1 base; bases with no gene match: 9. This CDR3 is CASSLVGRDRGDGYTF. The CDR3 coding sequence is TGTGCCAGCAGCTTAGTGGGGAGAGACAGGGGGGATGGCTACACCTTC.

This clone was counted only a few times. V is TRBV5-1 and J is TRBJ2-7; the D is unclear. The CDR3 consists of 13 residues. Germline V gives CDR1 SGHRS, CDR2 YFSETQ. Trimming pared 0 bases from V and 2 bases from J, leaving 6 bases between. The CDR3 region is CASSLAAPYEQYF. CDR3 DNA: TGCGCCAGCAGCTTGGCGGCACCCTACGAGCAGTACTTC.

This clone is a singleton in its sample. The V and J genes are TRBV9 and TRBJ2-3; no firm D call. This CDR3 is built from 13 residues. Germline V gene sequence: CDR1 SGDLS, CDR2 YYNGEE. V gave up 0 bases and J gave up 10 bases, with 12 bases separating them. The chain's CDR3 is CASSVAEHGSQYF. CDR3 coding DNA: TGTGCCAGCAGCGTAGCTGAACATGGTTCGCAGTATTTT.

This clone was detected only once. V and J are TRBV27 and TRBJ1-4; TRBD1 is a possible D gene (6 bases). Germline V gives CDR1 MNHEY, CDR2 SMNVEV (reference sequence). Trimming cost V 5 bases and J 0 bases, with 16 bases left between them. The CDR3 spans 17 residues. The CDR3 DNA follows: TGTGCCAGCAGTCCGTCGGGATGGGGGCCAACTAATGAAAAACTGTTTTTT. It codes for CASSPSGWGPTNEKLFF. Looking up the rest from reference TRBV27 and TRBJ1-4 gives the full variable domain: EAQVTQNPRYLITVTGKKLTVTCSQNMNHEYMSWYRQDPGLGLRQIYYSMNVEVTDKGDVPEGYKVSRKEKRNFPLILESPSPNQTSLYFCASSPSGWGPTNEKLFFGSGTQLSVL.

The chain links TRBV28 to TRBJ1-4; 8 nucleotides match TRBD1. V trimming: 6 bases; J trimming: 8 bases; junction bases outside the gene matches: 8. The germline CDR1 and CDR2 sequences are MDHEN and SYDVKM. This CDR3 is built from 14 residues. This chain's CDR3 is CASRPSGGMEKLFF. The DNA for the CDR3 is TGTGCCAGCAGGCCTTCAGGGGGCATGGAAAAACTGTTTTTT. The full variable domain, completed using reference TRBV28 and TRBJ1-4, is DVKVTQSSRYLVKRTGEKVFLECVQDMDHENMFWYRQDPGLGLRLIYFSYDVKMKEKGDIPEGYSVSREKKERFSLILESASTNQTSMYLCASRPSGGMEKLFFGSGTQLSVL.

The chain links TRBV6-5 to TRBJ2-3; D not resolved. The CDR3 has 13 residues. Germline V CDR1 and CDR2: MNHEY, SVGAGI. Trimming removed 2 bases at V and 6 bases at J, with 9 bases between. The CDR3 loop is CASSYNLRDTQYF. The CDR3 bases are TGTGCCAGCAGTTACAACCTGAGGGATACGCAGTATTTT.

The chain is built from TRBV7-6 and TRBJ2-5; weak D call: TRBD2 (5 bases). The CDR3 runs 14 residues. V was trimmed by 4 bases and J by 1 base, leaving 10 bases between them. From germline, CDR1 is SGHVS and CDR2 FNYEAQ. The DNA of the CDR3 is TGTGCCAGCAGCTCCCTCGGACTCCAAGAGACCCAGTACTTC. This gives the protein CASSSLGLQETQYF. Full variable domain (remainder filled in from reference TRBV7-6 and TRBJ2-5): GAGVSQSPRYKVTKRGQDVALRCDPISGHVSLYWYRQALGQGPEFLTYFNYEAQQDKSGLPNDRFSAERPEGSISTLTIQRTEQRDSAMYRCASSSLGLQETQYFGPGTRLLVL.

The chain links TRBV5-1 to TRBJ1-2; 9 bases align to TRBD1. The V and J ends lost 5 bases and 1 base, in that order; junction bases with no gene match: 9. Germline V CDR1 and CDR2: SGHRS, YFSETQ. This CDR3 is built from 16 residues. The CDR3 nucleotides read TGCGCCAGCAGACCCCCGGGACAGGGCTATAACTATGGCTACACCTTC. Amino acid sequence: CASRPPGQGYNYGYTF.

The chain uses TRBV4-2 and TRBJ2-1; 8 nucleotides match TRBD2. The CDR3 is 16 amino acids. Germline V gene lookup returns CDR1 LGHNA and CDR2 YNFKEQ. With 1 base clipped from V and 4 bases from J, the junction kept 6 bases outside the gene matches. This CDR3 reads CASSQVSSGGYNEQFF. For the CDR3, the DNA is TGTGCCAGCAGCCAAGTGAGCTCGGGGGGGTACAATGAGCAGTTCTTC.

The V gene is TRBV6-5, the J gene TRBJ2-5; 7 bases align to TRBD1. The V gene's germline CDR1 is MNHEY and CDR2 SVGAGI. The CDR3 is 14 residues long. The J segment lost 3 bases and the V segment lost 2 bases, leaving 3 bases of the junction unmatched. This chain's CDR3 is CASSYRGPEETQYF. In nucleotides, the CDR3 is TGTGCCAGCAGTTACAGGGGGCCTGAAGAGACCCAGTACTTC.

In nucleotides, the CDR3 is TGCGCCAGCAGCCGGGCGGGACAGTCGCGAGGCTACACCTTC. It codes for CASSRAGQSRGYTF. The chain recombines TRBV4-1 with TRBJ1-2; TRBD1 agrees at 7 bases. Germline CDR1 reads MGHRA; CDR2 reads YSYEKL. This CDR3 is built from 14 residues. The J segment lost 8 bases and the V segment lost 4 bases, leaving 10 bases of the junction unmatched.

J is TRBJ2-5 and V is TRBV5-6, with 8 nucleotides matching TRBD2. The ends lost 4 bases at V and 3 bases at J; junction bases unmatched: 8. In germline, CDR1 is SGHDT, CDR2 YYEEEE. This CDR3 is built from 15 residues. CDR3 DNA: TGTGCCAGCAGCCTCACTAGCGGAGGAAAAGAGACCCAGTACTTC. It codes for CASSLTSGGKETQYF.

This clone was counted a few times. The chain carries TRBV6-5 and TRBJ2-2; D ambiguous. This CDR3 is 14 amino acids long. V dropped 6 bases and J dropped 0 bases, with 8 bases sitting between them. The V gene's germline CDR1 is MNHEY and CDR2 SVGAGI. As DNA, the CDR3 is TGTGCCAGCAGAAGACAATCGAACACCGGGGAGCTGTTTTTT. It translates to CASRRQSNTGELFF.

This clone was detected only a few times. The J gene is TRBJ1-2, the V gene TRBV28; a weak D match, TRBD1 (6 bases). This CDR3 comprises 13 residues. CDR1 and CDR2 (germline): MDHEN, SYDVKM. Trimming took off 2 bases at V and 5 bases at J, with 9 bases between the two ends. The CDR3 sequence is CASSLGQIYGYTF. The DNA for the CDR3 is TGTGCCAGCAGTTTAGGACAGATTTATGGCTACACCTTC.

This clone was picked up one time. The V and J genes are TRBV6-1 and TRBJ2-7; 9 positions agree with TRBD1. The trim removed 9 bases at V and 3 bases at J, leaving 12 bases unmatched. CDR1 and CDR2 (germline): MNHNS, SASEGT. This CDR3 is 15 amino acids long. The CDR3, as DNA: TGTGCCAGTTACCCTAGGCCGGGACAGGGCTACGAGCAGTACTTC. It codes for CASYPRPGQGYEQYF.

Written as DNA, the CDR3 is TGTGCCAGCAGTTACTGGGCGGGGAATGAAAAACTGTTTTTT. Amino acids: CASSYWAGNEKLFF. This chain joins TRBV6-5 and TRBJ1-4; D is uncertain. CDR1 is MNHEY and CDR2 is SVGAGI in the germline V gene. Between the trimmed V and J ends, which lost 1 base and 5 bases, there was a span of 8 bases. The CDR3 totals 14 residues.

The chain couples TRBV19 to TRBJ2-4, with TRBD2 matching over 10 bases. The CDR3 extends over 17 amino acids. With 5 bases clipped from V and 3 bases from J, the junction kept 10 bases outside the gene matches. The V gene's germline CDR1 is LNHDA and CDR2 SQIVND (reference sequence). Here the CDR3 DNA reads TGTGCCAGTAGTCCTCGCCAGCGGGAGGGCCTCAAAAACATTCAGTACTTC. Protein product: CASSPRQREGLKNIQYF.

The chain couples TRBV19 to TRBJ2-7; 9 bases line up with TRBD1. This CDR3 is built from 15 residues. CDR1 and CDR2 (germline): LNHDA, SQIVND (reference sequence). V trimming: 5 bases; J trimming: 5 bases; junction bases outside the gene matches: 10. The CDR3 loop is CASSAGTGRRDEQYF. The DNA for the CDR3 is TGTGCCAGTAGTGCAGGGACAGGGCGAAGGGACGAGCAGTACTTC.

The rearrangement uses TRBV4-1 and TRBJ1-1; D uncertain. The CDR3 runs 12 residues. Germline CDR1 reads MGHRA; CDR2 reads YSYEKL. Trimming pared 3 bases from V and 6 bases from J, leaving 8 bases between. The CDR3 sequence: CASSHLGAEAFF. In DNA form, the CDR3 reads TGCGCCAGCAGCCATCTGGGCGCTGAAGCTTTCTTT.

The rearrangement joins TRBV2 to TRBJ2-5; no clear D. The CDR3 consists of 12 residues. Per germline, CDR1 SNHLY and CDR2 FYNNEI. V was trimmed by 1 base and J by 12 bases, leaving 12 bases between them. In nucleotides, the CDR3 is TGTGCCAGCAGTGAAGTTCGTGACTTAAAGTACTTC. Translating it yields CASSEVRDLKYF.

The CDR3 DNA follows: TGTGCCAGCAGTTACTCGCGTCTCAATAATGAAAAACTGTTTTTT. Its translation is CASSYSRLNNEKLFF. The chain uses TRBV6-5 and TRBJ1-4; D is ambiguous. Trimming stripped 0 bases from V and 4 bases from J, with 9 bases between. The CDR3 loop spans 15 amino acids. Looked up from germline, CDR1 is MNHEY and CDR2 is SVGAGI.

The rearrangement joins TRBV6-5 to TRBJ1-3, with D possibly matching TRBD1 (6 bases). With 0 bases removed from V and 6 bases from J, the gap between germline ends came to 12 bases. Germline V gene sequence: CDR1 MNHEY, CDR2 SVGAGI. CDR3 size: 15 residues. CDR3 sequence (DNA): TGTGCCAGCAGTTACTCGATACAGGGACAAAACACCATATATTTT. This sequence encodes CASSYSIQGQNTIYF.